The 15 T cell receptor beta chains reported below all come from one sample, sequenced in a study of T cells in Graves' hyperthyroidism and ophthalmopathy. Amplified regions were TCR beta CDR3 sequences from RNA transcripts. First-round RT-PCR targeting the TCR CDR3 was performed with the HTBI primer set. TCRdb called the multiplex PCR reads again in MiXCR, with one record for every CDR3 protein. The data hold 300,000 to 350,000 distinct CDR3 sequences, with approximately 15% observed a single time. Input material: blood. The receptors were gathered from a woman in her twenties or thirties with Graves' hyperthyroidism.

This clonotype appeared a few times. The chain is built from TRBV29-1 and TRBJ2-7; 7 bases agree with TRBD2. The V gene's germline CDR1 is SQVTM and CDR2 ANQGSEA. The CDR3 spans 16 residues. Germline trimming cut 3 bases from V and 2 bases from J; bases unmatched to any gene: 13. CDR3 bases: TGCAGCGTTGATTTTGGTAGGCGGGAGTCCCCCTACGAGCAGTACTTC. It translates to CSVDFGRRESPYEQYF.

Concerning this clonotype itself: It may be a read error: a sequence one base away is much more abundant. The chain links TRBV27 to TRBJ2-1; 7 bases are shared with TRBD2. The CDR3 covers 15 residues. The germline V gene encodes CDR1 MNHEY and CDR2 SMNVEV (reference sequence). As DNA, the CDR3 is TGTGCCAGTCCTCTAGCGGATAGCTCCTACAATGAGCGGTTCTTC. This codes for CASPLADSSYNERFF.

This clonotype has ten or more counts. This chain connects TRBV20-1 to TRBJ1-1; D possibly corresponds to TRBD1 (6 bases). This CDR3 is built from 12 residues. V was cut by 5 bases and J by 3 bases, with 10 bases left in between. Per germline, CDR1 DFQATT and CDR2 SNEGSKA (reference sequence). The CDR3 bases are TGCAGTGCTTCACAGGGTCACACTGAAGCTTTCTTT. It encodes CSASQGHTEAFF.

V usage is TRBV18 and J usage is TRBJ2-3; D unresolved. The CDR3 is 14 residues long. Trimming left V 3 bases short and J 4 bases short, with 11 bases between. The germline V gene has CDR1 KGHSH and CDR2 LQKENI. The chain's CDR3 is CASSPSQGPDTQYF. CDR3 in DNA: TGTGCCAGCTCACCCTCACAAGGACCAGATACGCAGTATTTT. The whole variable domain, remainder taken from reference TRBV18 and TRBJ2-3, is NAGVMQNPRHLVRRRGQEARLRCSPMKGHSHVYWYRQLPEEGLKFMVYLQKENIIDESGMPKERFSAEFPKEGPSILRIQQVVRGDSAAYFCASSPSQGPDTQYFGPGTRLTVL.

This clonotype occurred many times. The CDR3, as DNA: TGTGCCAGCAGTTTTCTGCCCGGGGGCACCATATATTTT. Encoded protein: CASSFLPGGTIYF. V usage is TRBV12-3 or TRBV12-4 and J usage is TRBJ1-3; tentative D call: TRBD1 (5 bases). CDR3 size: 13 residues. V lost 3 bases and J 9 bases, leaving 12 bases between the germline ends.

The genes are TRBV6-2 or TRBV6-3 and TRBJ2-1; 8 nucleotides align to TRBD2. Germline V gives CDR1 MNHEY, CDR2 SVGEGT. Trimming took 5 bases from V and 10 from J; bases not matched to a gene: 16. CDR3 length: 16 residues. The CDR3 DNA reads TGTGCCAGCAGTCAGCGGGGGTTACTCAAAATGGGGGAGCAGTTCTTC. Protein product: CASSQRGLLKMGEQFF.

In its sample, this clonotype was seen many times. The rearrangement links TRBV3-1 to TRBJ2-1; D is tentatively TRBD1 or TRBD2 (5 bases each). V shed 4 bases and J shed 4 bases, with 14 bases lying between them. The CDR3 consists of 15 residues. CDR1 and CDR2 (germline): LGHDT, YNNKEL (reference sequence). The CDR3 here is CASSPGTSEYNEQFF. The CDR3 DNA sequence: TGTGCCAGCAGCCCCGGGACGTCCGAATACAATGAGCAGTTCTTC.

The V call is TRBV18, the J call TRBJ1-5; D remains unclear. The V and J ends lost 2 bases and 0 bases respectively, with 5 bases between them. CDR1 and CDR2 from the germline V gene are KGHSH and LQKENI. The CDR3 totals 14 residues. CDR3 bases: TGTGCCAGCTCACCAGCGGGTAGCAATCAGCCCCAGCATTTT. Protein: CASSPAGSNQPQHF.

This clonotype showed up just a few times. DNA for the CDR3: TGCGCCAGCAGCCGATCCCGCGCGGGACCAGAGCAGTTCTTC. Amino acid sequence: CASSRSRAGPEQFF. This chain connects TRBV4-3 to TRBJ2-1, with D maybe TRBD2 (6 bases). This CDR3 has 14 amino acids. From germline, CDR1 is LGHNA and CDR2 YSLEER. Trimming took off 4 bases at V and 10 bases at J, with 17 bases between the two ends.

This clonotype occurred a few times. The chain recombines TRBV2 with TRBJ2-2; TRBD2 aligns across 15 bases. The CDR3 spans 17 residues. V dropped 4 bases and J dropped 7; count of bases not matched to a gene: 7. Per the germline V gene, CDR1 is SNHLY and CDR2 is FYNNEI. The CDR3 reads CASSGQPGLAGGGELFF. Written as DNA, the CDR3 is TGTGCCAGCAGTGGACAACCGGGACTAGCGGGAGGCGGGGAGCTGTTTTTT.

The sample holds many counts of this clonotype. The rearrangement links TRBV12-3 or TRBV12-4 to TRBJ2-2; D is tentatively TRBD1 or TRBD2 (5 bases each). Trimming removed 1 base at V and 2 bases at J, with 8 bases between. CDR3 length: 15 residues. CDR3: CASSLGGINTGELFF. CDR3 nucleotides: TGTGCCAGCAGTTTAGGGGGGATCAACACCGGGGAGCTGTTTTTT.

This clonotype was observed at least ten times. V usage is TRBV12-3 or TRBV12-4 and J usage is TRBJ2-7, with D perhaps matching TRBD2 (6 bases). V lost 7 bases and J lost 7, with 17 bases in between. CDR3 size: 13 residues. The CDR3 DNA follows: TGTGCCAGCATGCGGGAATTGGGTTTGGAGCAGTACTTC. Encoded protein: CASMRELGLEQYF.

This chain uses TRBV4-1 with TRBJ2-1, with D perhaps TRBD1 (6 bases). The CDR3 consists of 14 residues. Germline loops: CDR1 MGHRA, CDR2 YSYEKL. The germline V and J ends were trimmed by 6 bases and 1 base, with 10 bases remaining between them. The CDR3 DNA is TGCGCCAGCAGTAGACAGGCATCCTACAATGAGCAGTTCTTC. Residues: CASSRQASYNEQFF.

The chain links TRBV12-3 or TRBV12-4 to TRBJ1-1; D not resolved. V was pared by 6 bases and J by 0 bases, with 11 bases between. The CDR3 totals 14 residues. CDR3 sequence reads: CASRTNGVNTEAFF. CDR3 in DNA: TGTGCCAGCAGGACCAACGGGGTGAACACTGAAGCTTTCTTT.

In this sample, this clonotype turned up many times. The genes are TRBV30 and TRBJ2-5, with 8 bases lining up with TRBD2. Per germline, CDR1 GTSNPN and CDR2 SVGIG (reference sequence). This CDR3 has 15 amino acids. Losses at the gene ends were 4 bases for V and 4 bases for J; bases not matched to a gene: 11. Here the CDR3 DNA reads TGTGCCTGGACGTTGGCGGGAGGATTGGGAGAGACCCAGTACTTC. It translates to CAWTLAGGLGETQYF.